This T cell receptor (beta chain) was profiled in a study of T cell responses to AZD1222 COVID-19 vaccine. Turning to the study itself: Both about-4-week and about-12-week second-dose recipients were combined. General study results and limits: Repertoire samples came only from after the peak T cell response. Donors were largely white British and mainly female; clonal diversity was possibly underestimated.

Libraries were prepared by immunoSEQ multiplex PCR; TCRdb keeps only in-frame clonotypes and omits some of them. Of over 120,000 clones listed, roughly 92% are singletons. Of note for this clone: As yet, its antigen is unknown.

The V gene end was trimmed by 5 bases and the J gene end by 0 bases; junction bases not matched to a gene: 7. Germline CDR1 and CDR2: SNHLY and FYNNEI. This CDR3 is built from 15 residues. The V gene is TRBV2, the J gene TRBJ2-7; TRBD2 matches at 7 bases. The sequence was obtained from an adult in good health. The material sequenced was peripheral blood, taken on day 0 of AZD1222 vaccination. CDR3 coding DNA: TGTGCCAGCAGTAGACTAGCAGCGGACTCCTACGAGCAGTACTTC. It translates to CASSRLAADSYEQYF.